This is a list of T cell receptor beta chains from one sample in a study of cytotoxic CD8 clonotypes in ibrutinib-treated CLL. Sequencing was performed with immunoSEQ multiplex PCR; in TCRdb, only in-frame clones are kept and a portion is missing. The data hold a few hundred thousand clones, with under 70% observed a single time. The starting material was PBMCs, obtained after 36 months of ibrutinib treatment. These receptors were collected from a human donor with chronic lymphocytic leukemia. Each CDR3 is given with its conserved first and last residue. A D gene is named only where the DNA matches it firmly. Expanded clones get a size class; other rows say once, few or many, or leave the size out.

CASSQGSQSTDTQYF	TGCGCCAGCAGCCAAGGTTCCCAGAGCACAGATACGCAGTATTTT	TRBV4-1	-	TRBJ2-3	-
CASSYRGPYEQYF	TGTGCCAGTAGTTACAGGGGCCCCTACGAGCAGTACTTC	TRBV19	-	TRBJ2-7	TRBD1
CASSLALAGVYEQYF	TGTGCCAGCAGCTTAGCACTAGCGGGAGTCTACGAGCAGTACTTC	TRBV7-8	-	TRBJ2-7	TRBD2
CASSSWGQRNEKLFF	TGTGCCAGCAGCTCATGGGGACAGAGGAATGAAAAACTGTTTTTT	TRBV13	-	TRBJ1-4	TRBD1
CASSYFLRGAYEQYF	TGTGCCAGCAGTTACTTTTTGCGGGGGGCCTACGAGCAGTACTTC	TRBV6-5	-	TRBJ2-7	TRBD2
CASSQLGTGWEQYF	TGTGCCAGCTCCCAGCTCGGGACAGGGTGGGAGCAGTACTTC	TRBV18	-	TRBJ2-7	TRBD1
CASSLVPPNTEAFF	TGCGCCAGCAGCTTAGTTCCACCAAACACTGAAGCTTTCTTT	TRBV5-1	-	TRBJ1-1	-
CASMSFGTGSYEQYF	TGTGCCAGCATGAGCTTCGGGACAGGCTCCTACGAGCAGTACTTC	TRBV6-1	-	TRBJ2-7	TRBD1
CASSLGPAMNTEAFF	TGCGCCAGCAGCTTGGGTCCAGCCATGAACACTGAAGCTTTCTTT	TRBV5-1	few	TRBJ1-1	-
CASSGDRDRGSNEQFF	TGTGCCAGCAGTGGGGACCGGGACAGGGGTAGCAATGAGCAGTTCTTC	TRBV2	-	TRBJ2-1	TRBD1
CASSLSGDGYTF	TGCGCCAGCAGCTTGTCAGGGGATGGCTACACCTTC	TRBV5-1	-	TRBJ1-2	-
CSVASNGGRETQYF	TGCAGCGTCGCCTCTAATGGGGGAAGAGAGACCCAGTACTTC	TRBV29-1	-	TRBJ2-5	-
CASSTGPPQGVDGYTF	TGTGCCAGCAGCACCGGCCCCCCACAGGGGGTGGATGGCTACACCTTC	TRBV5-4	once	TRBJ1-2	TRBD1
CASSQKGQSSYEQYF	TGTGCCAGCAGCCAGAAAGGACAGAGCTCCTACGAGCAGTACTTC	TRBV13	-	TRBJ2-7	-
CASSYHWSVYEQYF	TGTGCCAGCAGTTATCACTGGTCTGTGTACGAGCAGTACTTC	TRBV6-5	-	TRBJ2-7	-
CSAGQYNEQFF	TGCAGTGCTGGACAGTACAATGAGCAGTTCTTC	TRBV20-1	-	TRBJ2-1	-
CASSAKGVGTEAFF	TGTGCCAGCAGCGCCAAAGGTGTGGGGACTGAAGCTTTCTTT	TRBV9	-	TRBJ1-1	-
CASSISQGQGLAWQYF	TGCGCCAGCAGCATCAGCCAGGGACAGGGGTTGGCGTGGCAGTACTTC	TRBV5-1	-	TRBJ2-7	TRBD1
CASSYSSGANTGELFF	TGTGCCAGCAGTTACTCTTCAGGGGCGAACACCGGGGAGCTGTTTTTT	TRBV6-6	few	TRBJ2-2	-